A single sample is the source of the 14 T cell receptor beta chains below, sequenced in a study of T cells in Graves' hyperthyroidism and ophthalmopathy. Researchers took RNA transcripts and amplified the TCR beta CDR3 regions from them. First-round RT-PCR targeting the TCR CDR3 was performed with the HTBI primer set. MiXCR, run by TCRdb on the multiplex PCR reads, gives a single entry per CDR3 protein. The table lists around 720,000 distinct CDR3 sequences, 30% to 40% of them singletons. The sequencing sample was made of blood. The receptor source for this set is a woman in her thirties or forties with Graves' hyperthyroidism.

In this sample, this clonotype turned up many times. The gene calls are TRBV29-1 and TRBJ1-3; TRBD1 is a possible D gene (5 bases). This CDR3 is built from 14 residues. Trimming cost V 3 bases and J 0 bases, with 9 bases left between them. Germline V gives CDR1 SQVTM, CDR2 ANQGSEA. The CDR3 DNA reads as TGCAGCGTTGAGCGTACAGGCTCTGGAAACACCATATATTTT. Its protein product is CSVERTGSGNTIYF.

As to this clonotype: This clone may be a read error of a much larger clone one base away. The chain links TRBV6-1 to TRBJ1-2, with D uncertain. Trimming stripped 6 bases from V and 8 bases from J, with 16 bases between. Germline assignment: CDR1 MNHNS and CDR2 SASEGT. This CDR3 comprises 13 residues. The CDR3 here is CASSVDTFGGYTF. The DNA of the CDR3 is TGTGCCAGCAGCGTCGACACTTTCGGAGGCTACACCTTC.

This clonotype was counted many times. The chain carries TRBV7-8 and TRBJ1-4; 8 bases match TRBD1. Germline assignment: CDR1 SGHVS and CDR2 FQNEAQ. CDR3 length: 15 amino acids. Trimming removed 2 bases from V and 8 bases from J; junction bases left unmatched: 7. The CDR3 reads CASSLFQGAEEKLFF. CDR3 sequence (DNA): TGTGCCAGCAGCTTATTCCAGGGGGCAGAGGAAAAACTGTTTTTT.

This clonotype was detected once. The chain carries TRBV6-6 and TRBJ1-6, with D possibly being TRBD1 (6 bases). The V gene's germline CDR1 is MNHNY and CDR2 SVGAGI (reference sequence). The CDR3 runs to 17 residues. Trimming took off 1 base at V and 7 bases at J, with 17 bases between the two ends. The CDR3: CASSYYGGAKYNSPLHF. Here the CDR3 DNA reads TGTGCCAGCAGTTACTACGGGGGCGCAAAGTACAATTCACCCCTCCACTTT.

On this clonotype: A read error may be the cause here, since a much bigger clone is one base away. CDR3 DNA: TGTGCTAGCAGCTTAGAACAGGCCTCTGGAAACACCATGTATTTT. Amino acid sequence: CASSLEQASGNTMYF. V and J are TRBV10-3 and TRBJ1-3; D might be TRBD1 (5 bases). CDR1 ENHRY and CDR2 SYGVKD come from the germline V gene. The CDR3 sequence is 15 residues long.

The table lists this clonotype with many counts. V usage is TRBV19 and J usage is TRBJ1-5; D possibly corresponds to TRBD1 (5 bases). Trimming cost V 3 bases and J 4 bases, with 10 bases left between them. The V gene's germline CDR1 is LNHDA and CDR2 SQIVND (reference sequence). This CDR3 comprises 14 residues. The CDR3 region has the DNA TGTGCCAGTAGTATCGCGACAGCTAATCAGCCCCAGCATTTT. Protein sequence: CASSIATANQPQHF.

This clonotype has just a few counts. V is TRBV19 and J is TRBJ1-4, with D uncertain. CDR3 length: 13 amino acids. V was trimmed by 3 bases and J by 5 bases, leaving 7 bases between them. Germline loops: CDR1 LNHDA, CDR2 SQIVND (reference sequence). As DNA, the CDR3 is TGTGCCAGTAGTATGGCCAGGAATGAAAAACTGTTTTTT. Amino acid sequence: CASSMARNEKLFF. The full variable domain, its missing parts supplied by reference TRBV19 and TRBJ1-4, is DGGITQSPKYLFRKEGQNVTLSCEQNLNHDAMYWYRQDPGQGLRLIYYSQIVNDFQKGDIAEGYSVSREKKESFPLTVTSAQKNPTAFYLCASSMARNEKLFFGSGTQLSVL.

This clonotype was detected many times. This sequence joins TRBV19 and TRBJ2-5; no firm D call. Germline CDR1 reads LNHDA; CDR2 reads SQIVND (reference sequence). The CDR3 runs 13 residues. The V end lost 4 bases, the J end lost 0 bases, and 6 bases lay between the germline ends. The CDR3 DNA sequence: TGTGCCAGTAGTAACCAGTACCAAGAGACCCAGTACTTC. It encodes CASSNQYQETQYF. The whole variable domain, filled in from reference TRBV19 and TRBJ2-5, reads DGGITQSPKYLFRKEGQNVTLSCEQNLNHDAMYWYRQDPGQGLRLIYYSQIVNDFQKGDIAEGYSVSREKKESFPLTVTSAQKNPTAFYLCASSNQYQETQYFGPGTRLLVL.

This clonotype was picked up one time. The J gene is TRBJ1-2, the V gene TRBV11-2, with unresolved D. This CDR3 comprises 13 residues. V was shortened by 8 bases and J by 5 bases, with 15 bases between the two germline ends. Germline CDR1 and CDR2: SGHAT and FQNNGV. The chain's CDR3 is CASSPGEPYGYTF. The CDR3 nucleotides are TGTGCCAGCTCACCAGGAGAGCCTTATGGCTACACCTTC.

The CDR3 sequence: CASSPKAWWQGSHTEAFF. The DNA of the CDR3 is TGTGCCAGCAGCCCGAAGGCGTGGTGGCAGGGGAGTCACACTGAAGCTTTCTTT. The chain joins TRBV5-5 to TRBJ1-1, with D perhaps TRBD1 (6 bases). CDR3 length equals 18 residues. V was cut by 4 bases and J by 3 bases, with 25 bases left in between. From germline, CDR1 is SGHKS and CDR2 YYEKEE (reference sequence).

V usage is TRBV7-2 and J usage is TRBJ1-4; no firm D call. V dropped 10 bases and J dropped 0 bases, with 12 bases sitting between them. Per the germline V gene, CDR1 is SGHTA and CDR2 is FQGNSA. CDR3 size: 14 residues. The CDR3 DNA follows: TGTGCCATATCGGCGGGTGCAACTAATGAAAAACTGTTTTTT. Residues: CAISAGATNEKLFF.

This clonotype was found many times. J is TRBJ1-6 and V is TRBV7-3, with D possibly TRBD1 on 5 matching bases. The CDR3 covers 13 residues. Trimming left V 5 bases short and J 10 bases short, with 12 bases between. Germline-derived CDR1 and CDR2 are SGHTA and FQGTGA. CDR3 coding DNA: TGTGCCAGCAGCGAAGCAGGGTTCTCACCCCTCCACTTT. Its protein is CASSEAGFSPLHF.

This clonotype was seen many times. This chain links TRBV12-3 or TRBV12-4 with TRBJ2-7; a possible D gene is TRBD2 (6 bases). CDR3 size: 13 residues. Between the trimmed V and J ends, which lost 3 bases and 2 bases, there was a span of 8 bases. The CDR3 nucleotides read TGTGCCAGCAGTTTTACGGGAGCCTACGAGCAGTACTTC. Translating gives CASSFTGAYEQYF.

The V and J genes are TRBV2 and TRBJ2-5; 8 bases fit TRBD1. V lost 7 bases and J lost 4; bases outside the gene matches: 8. This CDR3 is 14 amino acids long. Germline loops: CDR1 SNHLY, CDR2 FYNNEI. This CDR3 is CASTRDRLRETQYF. The CDR3 DNA reads as TGTGCCAGCACCCGGGACAGGCTGCGAGAGACCCAGTACTTC.